Following are 22 T cell receptor beta chains from one sample sequenced in a study of early T cells in non-severe SARS-CoV-2 infection (dated by TCRdb to about 2021). The library was built by means of 5' RACE. Sequencing was carried out with a NextSeq 500. The public reads were reanalyzed by TCRdb: fastp trimming at Q25, MiXCR alignment, in-frame beta chains only. Each CDR3 protein appears once, grouped with its most common genes and DNA. This sample is represented by tens of thousands of distinct CDR3 sequences; about 9.5% of them were singletons. The leading ten clones occupy 6% to 8% of the sample. The sequences come from whole blood, collected at baseline. These receptors came from an adult who was a healthcare worker with PCR-confirmed SARS-CoV-2 infection or an uninfected control (not recorded which).

With regard to this clonotype: A much larger clonotype is one base distant, so this may be a read error. The J gene is TRBJ2-5, the V gene TRBV7-2; 9 bases line up with TRBD2. Germline CDR1 SGHTA, CDR2 FQGNSA. This CDR3 region has 18 residues. Trimming removed 5 bases from V and 2 bases from J; junction bases left unmatched: 15. CDR3 nucleotide sequence: TGTGCCAGCAGCCGAACATTTTCCGGGACTAGCAGGCAAGAGACCCAGTACTTC. Translating gives CASSRTFSGTSRQETQYF.

The chain is built from TRBV11-3 and TRBJ2-2; TRBD2 is a possible D gene (6 bases). Germline V gives CDR1 SGHNT, CDR2 YENEEA. This CDR3 has 17 amino acids. Trimming cost V 2 bases and J 3 bases, with 16 bases left between them. In nucleotides, the CDR3 is TGTGCCAGCAGCTTATTGGGTAGCGGACCCGACACCGGGGAGCTGTTTTTT. Amino acid sequence: CASSLLGSGPDTGELFF. The full variable domain, completed using reference TRBV11-3 and TRBJ2-2, is EAGVVQSPRYKIIEKKQPVAFWCNPISGHNTLYWYLQNLGQGPELLIRYENEEAVDDSQLPKDRFSAERLKGVDSTLKIQPAELGDSAVYLCASSLLGSGPDTGELFFGEGSRLTVL.

This clonotype was counted between two and nine times. The chain joins TRBV7-9 to TRBJ2-3; D uncertain. V gave up 2 bases and J gave up 10 bases, with 10 bases separating them. The CDR3 covers 12 residues. Germline V lookup: CDR1 SEHNR, CDR2 FQNEAQ (reference sequence). Here the CDR3 reads CASSLLSAAQYF. The DNA of the CDR3 is TGTGCCAGCAGCTTACTCTCTGCGGCGCAGTATTTT.

This clonotype was detected a few times. The chain joins TRBV5-1 to TRBJ2-1; 8 positions match TRBD1. V was clipped by 0 bases and J by 5 bases; unmatched bases: 4. Germline CDR1 SGHRS, CDR2 YFSETQ. The CDR3 runs 15 residues. This CDR3 is CASSLGQGFDNEQFF. The CDR3 DNA is TGCGCCAGCAGCTTGGGACAGGGGTTTGACAATGAGCAGTTCTTC.

V is TRBV29-1 and J is TRBJ2-5, with TRBD2 matching over 9 bases. Germline lookup yields CDR1 SQVTM and CDR2 ANQGSEA. This CDR3 region has 12 residues. The V gene end was trimmed by 8 bases and the J gene end by 6 bases; junction bases not matched to a gene: 7. CDR3 nucleotides: TGCAGCACGAGGACTAGCGAAAAGACCCAGTACTTC. Residues: CSTRTSEKTQYF.

This clonotype was seen at least ten times. This chain uses TRBV29-1 with TRBJ2-7; no firm D call. Germline V CDR1 and CDR2: SQVTM, ANQGSEA. The CDR3 is made up of 13 amino acids. Trimming cost V 6 bases and J 5 bases, with 17 bases left between them. The CDR3 nucleotides are TGCAGCGTCCGCCGCTCTACGGCGGACGAGCAGTACTTC. Its protein is CSVRRSTADEQYF.

In its sample, this clonotype was seen a few times. This chain joins TRBV12-3 or TRBV12-4 and TRBJ2-7; D is undetermined. The V and J ends lost 2 bases and 5 bases respectively, with 13 bases between them. The CDR3 is 14 amino acids. This chain's CDR3 is CASSLSGVWDEQYF. CDR3 nucleotides: TGTGCCAGCAGTTTAAGTGGGGTTTGGGACGAGCAGTACTTC.

In this sample, this clonotype turned up a few times. V gene TRBV27 combines with J gene TRBJ2-6, with D perhaps TRBD1 or TRBD2 (7 bases each). V was trimmed by 6 bases and J by 2 bases, leaving 29 bases between them. CDR3 length equals 21 residues. Germline V gives CDR1 MNHEY, CDR2 SMNVEV (reference sequence). In nucleotides, the CDR3 is TGTGCCAGCAGAGCCACTACCCCAGGGGGGGGTGGTTACGCTGGGGCCAACGTCCTGACTTTC. Encoded protein: CASRATTPGGGGYAGANVLTF.

This clonotype was observed many times. The V and J genes are TRBV18 and TRBJ1-2; D might be TRBD1 (5 bases). The germline V and J ends were trimmed by 6 bases and 6 bases, with 14 bases remaining between them. The CDR3 has 13 amino acids. The germline gives CDR1 KGHSH, CDR2 LQKENI. The CDR3: CASSAQKGNGYTF. Written as DNA, the CDR3 is TGTGCCAGCTCTGCCCAGAAGGGGAATGGCTACACCTTC.

The J gene is TRBJ1-1, the V gene TRBV25-1, with D possibly TRBD1 on 6 matching bases. With 2 bases removed from V and 1 base from J, the gap between germline ends came to 14 bases. The CDR3 consists of 16 residues. Germline lookup yields CDR1 MGHDK and CDR2 SYGVNS. As DNA, the CDR3 is TGTGCCAGCAGTGAACAGGGGTGGCAGGAGAACACTGAAGCTTTCTTT. Protein product: CASSEQGWQENTEAFF.

The chain has TRBV10-3 and TRBJ2-7, with TRBD1 matching over 9 bases. The length of the CDR3 is 13 residues. Germline loops: CDR1 ENHRY, CDR2 SYGVKD. The V gene end was trimmed by 9 bases and the J gene end by 3 bases; junction bases not matched to a gene: 6. This CDR3 reads CAIAPGQGYEQYF. CDR3 DNA: TGTGCCATAGCGCCGGGACAGGGCTACGAGCAGTACTTC.

The rearrangement uses TRBV12-3 or TRBV12-4 and TRBJ2-7; either TRBD1 or TRBD2 may fit D (5 bases each). The length of the CDR3 is 14 residues. V lost 9 bases to trimming and J lost 4 bases, with 19 bases between them. CDR3 protein: CASVVGDGPYEQYF. Written as DNA, the CDR3 is TGTGCCAGTGTGGTGGGGGACGGACCGTACGAGCAGTACTTC.

This clonotype came up many times. V usage is TRBV12-3 or TRBV12-4 and J usage is TRBJ1-5, with D possibly being TRBD1 (6 bases). Between the trimmed V and J ends, which lost 0 bases and 0 bases, there was a span of 9 bases. The CDR3 covers 16 residues. The CDR3 sequence: CASSLAQTGSNQPQHF. In DNA form, the CDR3 reads TGTGCCAGCAGTTTAGCGCAGACAGGTAGCAATCAGCCCCAGCATTTT.

The V gene is TRBV7-2, the J gene TRBJ2-7; D is tentatively TRBD1 or TRBD2 (6 bases each). The CDR3 length is 13 residues. Germline CDR1 SGHTA, CDR2 FQGNSA. Between the trimmed V and J ends, which lost 4 bases and 7 bases, there was a span of 14 bases. The CDR3 here is CASSWDFQGEQYF. The CDR3 DNA reads as TGTGCCAGCAGCTGGGACTTCCAGGGGGAGCAGTACTTC.

This clonotype was picked up many times. The J gene is TRBJ2-7, the V gene TRBV18, with D hard to call. The CDR3 spans 12 residues. The germline V gene encodes CDR1 KGHSH and CDR2 LQKENI. V gave up 6 bases and J gave up 5 bases, with 11 bases separating them. The CDR3 spells CASSLRLDEQYF. DNA of the CDR3: TGTGCCAGCTCCCTCCGTTTGGACGAGCAGTACTTC.

The chain combines TRBV20-1 with TRBJ2-3; TRBD1 aligns across 9 bases. Germline CDR1 is DFQATT and CDR2 is SNEGSKA (reference sequence). CDR3 length equals 15 residues. With V trimmed by 6 bases and J by 5 bases, 12 bases remained unmatched. The CDR3 nucleotides are TGCAGTGCCCATTCCGGGACAGGGAAGTTAGATACGCAGTATTTT. It specifies CSAHSGTGKLDTQYF.

This clonotype was detected many times. The V call is TRBV12-5, the J call TRBJ1-2; D gene ambiguous. This CDR3 has 15 residues. Trimming took 2 bases from V and 0 from J, leaving 10 bases between them. Germline V gene data show CDR1 as LGHNT and CDR2 as FRNRAP. In nucleotides, the CDR3 is TGTGCTAGTGGTTTGATCTTAAGAGCTAACTATGGCTACACCTTC. Translating gives CASGLILRANYGYTF. The variable domain in full, with the rest retrieved from reference TRBV12-5 and TRBJ1-2, is DARVTQTPRHKVTEMGQEVTMRCQPILGHNTVFWYRQTMMQGLELLAYFRNRAPLDDSGMPKDRFSAEMPDATLATLKIQPSEPRDSAVYFCASGLILRANYGYTFGSGTRLTVV.

The V call is TRBV4-3, the J call TRBJ2-2; D not resolved. Germline-derived CDR1 and CDR2 are LGHNA and YSLEER. This CDR3 is 14 amino acids long. Deletions cut 1 base from V and 7 bases from J, with 10 bases between. The CDR3 sequence is CASSQVRRGGELFF. Here the CDR3 DNA reads TGCGCCAGCAGCCAAGTCCGGAGAGGCGGGGAGCTGTTTTTT.

The chain couples TRBV19 to TRBJ2-3; the match to TRBD1 covers 11 bases. The CDR3 totals 13 residues. The germline gives CDR1 LNHDA, CDR2 SQIVND (reference sequence). J lost 3 bases, V lost 9 bases, and 2 bases had no gene match. Written as DNA, the CDR3 is TGTGCCAGCAGGGACAGGGGGACAGATACGCAGTATTTT. Its protein product is CASRDRGTDTQYF.

The chain recombines TRBV6-1 with TRBJ2-3; D could derive from TRBD1 or TRBD2 (5 bases each). Germline CDR1 is MNHNS and CDR2 is SASEGT. V was cut by 5 bases and J by 7 bases, with 16 bases left in between. The CDR3 has 14 amino acids. The CDR3 is CASSPGPGAHTQYF. CDR3 DNA sequence: TGTGCCAGCAGTCCGGGCCCCGGGGCTCATACGCAGTATTTT.

This clonotype was counted many times. CDR3 in DNA: TGTGCCAGCCAGACGAGTCTCCCACCCTACGAGCAGTACTTC. This gives the protein CASQTSLPPYEQYF. This chain connects TRBV7-2 to TRBJ2-7; no firm D call. Germline V gene sequence: CDR1 SGHTA, CDR2 FQGNSA. Between the trimmed V and J ends, which lost 8 bases and 2 bases, there was a span of 16 bases. The CDR3 consists of 14 residues.

This clonotype was observed at least ten times. The rearrangement links TRBV4-3 to TRBJ2-6, with 12 bases fitting TRBD1. The CDR3 contains 22 residues. Per the germline V gene, CDR1 is LGHNA and CDR2 is YSLEER. The V and J ends lost 0 bases and 2 bases, in that order; junction bases with no gene match: 14. The CDR3 protein is CASSQDLWGQGATLTGANVLTF. CDR3 sequence (DNA): TGCGCCAGCAGCCAAGATCTGTGGGGACAGGGGGCGACTCTTACTGGGGCCAACGTCCTGACTTTC.